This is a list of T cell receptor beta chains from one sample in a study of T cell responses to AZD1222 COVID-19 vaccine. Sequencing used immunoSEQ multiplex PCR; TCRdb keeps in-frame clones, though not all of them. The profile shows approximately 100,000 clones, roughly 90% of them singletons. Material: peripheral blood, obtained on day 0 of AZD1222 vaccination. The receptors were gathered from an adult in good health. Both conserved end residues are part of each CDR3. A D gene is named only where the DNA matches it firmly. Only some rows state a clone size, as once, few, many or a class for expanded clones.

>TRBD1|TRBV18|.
CASSPGDRGLEQYF
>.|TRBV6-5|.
CASSHGTELTPLHF
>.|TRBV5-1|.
CASSQRERKDTQYF
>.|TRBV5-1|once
CASSLEGSSSRYKQQFF
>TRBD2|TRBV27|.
CASRLAGANNEQFF
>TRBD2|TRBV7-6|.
CASSSLTSGRDYEQYF
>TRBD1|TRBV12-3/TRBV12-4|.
CASSFTGAYEQYF
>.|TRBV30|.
CAWSRQENQPQHF
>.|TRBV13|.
CASSPMGATEAFF
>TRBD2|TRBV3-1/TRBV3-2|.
CASSQGLAESYNEQFF
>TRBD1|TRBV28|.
CASSPQGARHEKLFF
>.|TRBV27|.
CASSLGLAQEQYF
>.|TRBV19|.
CASKSTGTVDTQYF
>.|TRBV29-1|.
CSVGGGLSREAFF
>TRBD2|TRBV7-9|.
CASSYPGLAAYEQYF
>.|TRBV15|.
CATSRGVAGISYEQYF
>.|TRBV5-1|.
CASSPLGAGTDTQYF
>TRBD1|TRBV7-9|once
CASSGQGDYGYTF
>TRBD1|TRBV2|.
CASTPDRGYGYTF
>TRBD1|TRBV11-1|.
CASSYSGTGGTGELFF
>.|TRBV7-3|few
CASSFLPHEQYF
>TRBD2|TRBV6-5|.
CASSRTSGSNEQYF
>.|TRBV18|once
CASSPTGANVLTF
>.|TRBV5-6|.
CASSRTDRVTDTQYF
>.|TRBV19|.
CASSIYQDRSGNTIYF
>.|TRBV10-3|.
CAISDRQGNTGELFF
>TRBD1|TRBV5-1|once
CASSPQGGHQPQHF
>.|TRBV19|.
CASGTVLWESNTGELFF
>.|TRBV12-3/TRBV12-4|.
CASSLISTDTQYF
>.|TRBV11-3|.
CASSLVGDGRVGYTF
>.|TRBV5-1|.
CASTGTTGVASGGYTF
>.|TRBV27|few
CASSLGQGPTYEQYF
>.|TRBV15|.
CATSRDQGVEQYF
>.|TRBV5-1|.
CASSRSNPPYTEAFF
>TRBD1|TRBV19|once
CASARDRVNQPQHF
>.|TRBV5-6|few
CASSADWNTEAFF
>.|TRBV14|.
CASSPRSKGSIEAFF
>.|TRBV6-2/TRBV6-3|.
CASSLGRETQYF
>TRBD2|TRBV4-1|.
CASSFPGGRNEQFF
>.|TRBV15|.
CATSRVDSYEQYF